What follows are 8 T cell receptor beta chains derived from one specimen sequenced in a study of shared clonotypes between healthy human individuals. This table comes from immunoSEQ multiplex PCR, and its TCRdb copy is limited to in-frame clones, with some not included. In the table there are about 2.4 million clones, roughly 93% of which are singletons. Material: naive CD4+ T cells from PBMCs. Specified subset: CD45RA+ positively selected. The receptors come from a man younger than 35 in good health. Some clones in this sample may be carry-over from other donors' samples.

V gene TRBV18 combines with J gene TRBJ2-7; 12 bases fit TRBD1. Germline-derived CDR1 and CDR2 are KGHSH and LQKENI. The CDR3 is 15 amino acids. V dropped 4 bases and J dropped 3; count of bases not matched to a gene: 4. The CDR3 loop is CASSRGQGAVYEQYF. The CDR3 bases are TGTGCCAGCTCACGGGGACAGGGGGCAGTCTACGAGCAGTACTTC. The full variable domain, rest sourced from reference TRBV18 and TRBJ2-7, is NAGVMQNPRHLVRRRGQEARLRCSPMKGHSHVYWYRQLPEEGLKFMVYLQKENIIDESGMPKERFSAEFPKEGPSILRIQQVVRGDSAAYFCASSRGQGAVYEQYFGPGTRLTVT.

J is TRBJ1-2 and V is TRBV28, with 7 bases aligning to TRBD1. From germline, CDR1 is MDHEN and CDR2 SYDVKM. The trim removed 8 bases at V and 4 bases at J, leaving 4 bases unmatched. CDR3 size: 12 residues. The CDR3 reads CASWDSPYGYTF. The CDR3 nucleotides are TGTGCCAGCTGGGACAGCCCCTATGGCTACACCTTC.

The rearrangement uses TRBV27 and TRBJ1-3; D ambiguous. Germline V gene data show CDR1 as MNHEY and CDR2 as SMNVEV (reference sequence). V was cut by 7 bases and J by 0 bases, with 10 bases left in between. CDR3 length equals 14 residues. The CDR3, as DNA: TGTGCCAGCAAGCTCACAAGCTCTGGAAACACCATATATTTT. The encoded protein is CASKLTSSGNTIYF.

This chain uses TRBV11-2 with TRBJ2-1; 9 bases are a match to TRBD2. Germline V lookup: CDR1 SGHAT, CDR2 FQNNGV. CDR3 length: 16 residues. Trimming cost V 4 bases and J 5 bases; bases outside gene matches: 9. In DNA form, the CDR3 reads TGTGCCAGCAGCTCCCCGTACAGGACTAGCGACAATGAGCAGTTCTTC. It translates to CASSSPYRTSDNEQFF.

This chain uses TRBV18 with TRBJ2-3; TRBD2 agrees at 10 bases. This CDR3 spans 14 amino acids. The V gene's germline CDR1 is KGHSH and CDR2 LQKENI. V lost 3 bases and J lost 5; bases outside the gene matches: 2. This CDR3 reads CASSPSGRGDTQYF. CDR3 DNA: TGTGCCAGCTCACCCAGCGGGAGGGGAGATACGCAGTATTTT. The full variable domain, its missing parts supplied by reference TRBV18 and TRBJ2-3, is NAGVMQNPRHLVRRRGQEARLRCSPMKGHSHVYWYRQLPEEGLKFMVYLQKENIIDESGMPKERFSAEFPKEGPSILRIQQVVRGDSAAYFCASSPSGRGDTQYFGPGTRLTVL.

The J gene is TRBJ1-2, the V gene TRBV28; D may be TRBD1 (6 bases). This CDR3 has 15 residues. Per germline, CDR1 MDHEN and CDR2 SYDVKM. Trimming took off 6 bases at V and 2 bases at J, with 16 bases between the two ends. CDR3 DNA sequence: TGTGCCAGCAGGAACGGGGGCCCTCTAAACTATGGCTACACCTTC. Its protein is CASRNGGPLNYGYTF.

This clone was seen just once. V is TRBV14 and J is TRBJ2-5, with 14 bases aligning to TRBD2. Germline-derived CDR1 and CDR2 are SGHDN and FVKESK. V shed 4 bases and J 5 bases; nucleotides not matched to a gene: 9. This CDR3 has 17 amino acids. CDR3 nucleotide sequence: TGTGCCAGCAGCCCGAGACTAGCGGGAGGGCCCAGGGAGACCCAGTACTTC. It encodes CASSPRLAGGPRETQYF. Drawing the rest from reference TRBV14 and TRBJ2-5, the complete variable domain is EAGVTQFPSHSVIEKGQTVTLRCDPISGHDNLYWYRRVMGKEIKFLLHFVKESKQDESGMPNNRFLAERTGGTYSTLKVQPAELEDSGVYFCASSPRLAGGPRETQYFGPGTRLLVL.

The CDR3 region is CASSSWIGQGGQPQHF. The CDR3 DNA reads as TGTGCCAGCAGCTCCTGGATCGGACAGGGTGGTCAGCCCCAGCATTTT. V usage is TRBV7-8 and J usage is TRBJ1-5, with 8 bases that match TRBD1. V shed 4 bases, J shed 6 bases, and the junction held 11 bases outside the gene matches. CDR1 SGHVS and CDR2 FQNEAQ come from the germline V gene. The CDR3 contains 16 residues.